Shown below are 17 T cell receptor beta chains from a single sample sequenced in a study of blood T cell repertoires in COVID-19. Assay used: immunoSEQ multiplex PCR; TCRdb lists only in-frame clones, some missing. The table lists about 340,000 clones, approximately 91% of them singletons. Sequenced input: peripheral blood. Receptors originate from a woman aged 70-85 years with COVID-19, enrolled during active disease.

The chain links TRBV19 to TRBJ1-2; TRBD1 aligns across 11 bases. The V gene end was trimmed by 4 bases and the J gene end by 4 bases; junction bases not matched to a gene: 5. The CDR3 is 15 residues long. Germline CDR1 LNHDA, CDR2 SQIVND (reference sequence). CDR3 DNA: TGTGCCAGTAGTAGGGACAGGGGGTCCCTCTATGGCTACACCTTC. It encodes CASSRDRGSLYGYTF.

The V and J genes are TRBV19 and TRBJ2-5, with D possibly TRBD1 on 5 matching bases. The CDR3 runs 14 residues. Trimming took off 4 bases at V and 3 bases at J, with 12 bases between the two ends. Germline CDR1 is LNHDA and CDR2 is SQIVND (reference sequence). CDR3: CASSTQGPEETQYF. The CDR3 DNA sequence: TGTGCCAGTAGTACCCAGGGCCCCGAAGAGACCCAGTACTTC.

This chain links TRBV7-9 with TRBJ1-2; the match to TRBD1 covers 7 bases. J gave up 3 bases and V 5 bases, and 6 bases lay outside the gene matches. This CDR3 is built from 14 residues. Per the germline V gene, CDR1 is SEHNR and CDR2 is FQNEAQ (reference sequence). CDR3 coding DNA: TGTGCCAGCAGCACTCAAACAGGGGACTATGGCTACACCTTC. It translates to CASSTQTGDYGYTF.

This clone appeared a few times. The chain links TRBV9 to TRBJ1-2; 7 bases align to TRBD1. Germline CDR1 SGDLS, CDR2 YYNGEE. CDR3 length: 14 residues. The CDR3 loop is CASGSTGLGVGYTF. The CDR3 DNA sequence: TGTGCTTCCGGGTCGACAGGGTTAGGGGTGGGCTACACCTTC.

The chain joins TRBV3-1 (or the pseudogene TRBV3-2) to TRBJ2-1, with D perhaps matching TRBD2 (6 bases). The V gene lost 7 bases and the J gene lost 2 bases, with 9 bases spanning the gap. Germline loops: CDR1 LGHDT, CDR2 YNNKEL (reference sequence). CDR3 length equals 13 residues. The CDR3 here is CASTRGTYNEQFF. Here the CDR3 DNA reads TGTGCCAGCACTCGGGGGACCTACAATGAGCAGTTCTTC.

This clone was counted once. The chain is built from TRBV7-9 and TRBJ1-1; D remains ambiguous. V gave up 4 bases and J gave up 4 bases, with 10 bases separating them. The length of the CDR3 is 13 residues. Germline V CDR1 and CDR2: SEHNR, FQNEAQ (reference sequence). The CDR3 DNA sequence: TGTGCCAGCAGCTCCGATCCGAGCACTGAAGCTTTCTTT. This sequence encodes CASSSDPSTEAFF. The full variable domain, completed using reference TRBV7-9 and TRBJ1-1, is DTGVSQNPRHKITKRGQNVTFRCDPISEHNRLYWYRQTLGQGPEFLTYFQNEAQLEKSRLLSDRFSAERPKGSFSTLEIQRTEQGDSAMYLCASSSDPSTEAFFGQGTRLTVV.

The chain recombines TRBV5-1 with TRBJ2-5; D is ambiguous. The CDR3 is 17 residues long. Germline V gene sequence: CDR1 SGHRS, CDR2 YFSETQ. Trimming removed 0 bases at V and 0 bases at J, with 15 bases between. In DNA, the CDR3 is TGCGCCAGCAGCTTGGGGTTCCTACCCTCCTACCAAGAGACCCAGTACTTC. Amino acids: CASSLGFLPSYQETQYF.

This clone was observed once. The gene calls are TRBV7-3 and TRBJ2-5, with a possible D match to TRBD2 (6 bases). The CDR3 contains 16 residues. In germline, CDR1 is SGHTA, CDR2 FQGTGA. V lost 5 bases, J lost 1 base, and 17 bases lay in between. As DNA, the CDR3 is TGTGCCAGCAGCCCAGTTGGAGGGGTCCCCCAAGAGACCCAGTACTTC. Its translation: CASSPVGGVPQETQYF. Variable domain in full (rest from reference TRBV7-3 and TRBJ2-5): GAGVSQTPSNKVTEKGKYVELRCDPISGHTALYWYRQSLGQGPEFLIYFQGTGAADDSGLPNDRFFAVRPEGSVSTLKIQRTERGDSAVYLCASSPVGGVPQETQYFGPGTRLLVL.

This chain joins TRBV5-1 and TRBJ2-1, with 11 bases matching TRBD2. Trimming took 3 bases from V and 10 from J; bases not matched to a gene: 9. The germline gives CDR1 SGHRS, CDR2 YFSETQ. This CDR3 has 15 residues. The CDR3 is CASSSLAGGPEEQFF. DNA for the CDR3: TGCGCCAGCAGCTCATTAGCGGGGGGGCCGGAGGAGCAGTTCTTC.

This chain connects TRBV5-6 to TRBJ1-1; D possibly corresponds to TRBD1 (6 bases). V lost 8 bases, J lost 1 base, and 15 bases lay in between. The CDR3 is made up of 14 amino acids. Per germline, CDR1 SGHDT and CDR2 YYEEEE. For the CDR3, the DNA is TGTGCCAGTGTCAGGGGACCGTCGAACACTGAAGCTTTCTTT. This sequence encodes CASVRGPSNTEAFF.

The V call is TRBV28, the J call TRBJ1-2; D is possibly TRBD1 (5 bases). The V and J ends lost 5 bases and 1 base respectively, with 8 bases between them. Germline loops: CDR1 MDHEN, CDR2 SYDVKM. This CDR3 spans 13 amino acids. CDR3 coding DNA: TGTGCCAGCAGTCGGACAATTAACTATGGCTACACCTTC. It encodes CASSRTINYGYTF.

This clone was detected a few times. The chain joins TRBV27 to TRBJ2-1; possibly TRBD1 for D (5 bases). The CDR3 has 15 amino acids. The V and J ends lost 0 bases and 8 bases respectively, with 14 bases between them. CDR1 MNHEY and CDR2 SMNVEV come from the germline V gene (reference sequence). The CDR3: CASSLSGQFYDEQFF. CDR3 DNA: TGTGCCAGCAGTTTATCGGGGCAGTTTTACGATGAGCAGTTCTTC.

The chain is built from TRBV7-2 and TRBJ1-2, with 7 positions matching TRBD1. Germline CDR1 and CDR2: SGHTA and FQGNSA. V gave up 0 bases and J gave up 4 bases; unmatched junction bases: 8. CDR3 length equals 16 residues. For the CDR3, the DNA is TGTGCCAGCAGCTTAGCGAACACAGGGGATGGCTATGGCTACACCTTC. Protein sequence: CASSLANTGDGYGYTF.

The chain links TRBV2 to TRBJ1-1; no definite D call. CDR3 length: 12 residues. CDR1 and CDR2 from the germline V gene are SNHLY and FYNNEI. V was cut by 5 bases and J by 7 bases, with 11 bases left in between. The CDR3 spells CASSFMRNEAFF. As DNA, the CDR3 is TGTGCCAGCAGTTTTATGAGGAATGAAGCTTTCTTT.

The rearrangement joins TRBV19 to TRBJ1-3, with D possibly being TRBD1 (5 bases). The CDR3 sequence is 15 residues long. CDR1 is LNHDA and CDR2 is SQIVND in the germline V gene (reference sequence). V was cut by 3 bases and J by 0 bases, with 9 bases left in between. The CDR3 is CASSMWGSSGNTIYF. The CDR3 DNA reads TGTGCCAGTAGTATGTGGGGCAGCTCTGGAAACACCATATATTTT.

V usage is TRBV7-2 and J usage is TRBJ2-1, with a weak D call TRBD2 (6 bases). The CDR3 sequence is 12 residues long. CDR1 SGHTA and CDR2 FQGNSA come from the germline V gene. V was clipped by 3 bases and J by 12 bases, with 12 bases between them. In DNA form, the CDR3 reads TGTGCCAGCAGCTTTGGGCTAGCGACGCAGTTCTTC. Its translation: CASSFGLATQFF.

The chain links TRBV5-1 to TRBJ1-1, with D unresolved. V gave up 1 base and J gave up 7 bases, with 11 bases separating them. The V gene's germline CDR1 is SGHRS and CDR2 YFSETQ. The CDR3 runs to 13 residues. Here the CDR3 DNA reads TGCGCCAGCAGCTTGCGGGGTACCCTTGAAGCTTTCTTT. This encodes CASSLRGTLEAFF. Full variable domain (remainder filled in from reference TRBV5-1 and TRBJ1-1): KAGVTQTPRYLIKTRGQQVTLSCSPISGHRSVSWYQQTPGQGLQFLFEYFSETQRNKGNFPGRFSGRQFSNSRSEMNVSTLELGDSALYLCASSLRGTLEAFFGQGTRLTVV.